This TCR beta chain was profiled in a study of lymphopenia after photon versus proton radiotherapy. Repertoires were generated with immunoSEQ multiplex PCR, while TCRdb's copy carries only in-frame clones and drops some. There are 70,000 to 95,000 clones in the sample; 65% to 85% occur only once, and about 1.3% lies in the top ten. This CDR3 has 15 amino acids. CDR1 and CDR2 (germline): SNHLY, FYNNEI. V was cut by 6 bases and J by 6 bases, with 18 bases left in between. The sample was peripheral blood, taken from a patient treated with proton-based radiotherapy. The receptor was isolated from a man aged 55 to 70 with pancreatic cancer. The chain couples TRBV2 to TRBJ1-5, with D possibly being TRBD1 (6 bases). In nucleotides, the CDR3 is TGTGCCAGCAGAATACAAGGGGGAGTTATTCAGCCCCAGCATTTT. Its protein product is CASRIQGGVIQPQHF.